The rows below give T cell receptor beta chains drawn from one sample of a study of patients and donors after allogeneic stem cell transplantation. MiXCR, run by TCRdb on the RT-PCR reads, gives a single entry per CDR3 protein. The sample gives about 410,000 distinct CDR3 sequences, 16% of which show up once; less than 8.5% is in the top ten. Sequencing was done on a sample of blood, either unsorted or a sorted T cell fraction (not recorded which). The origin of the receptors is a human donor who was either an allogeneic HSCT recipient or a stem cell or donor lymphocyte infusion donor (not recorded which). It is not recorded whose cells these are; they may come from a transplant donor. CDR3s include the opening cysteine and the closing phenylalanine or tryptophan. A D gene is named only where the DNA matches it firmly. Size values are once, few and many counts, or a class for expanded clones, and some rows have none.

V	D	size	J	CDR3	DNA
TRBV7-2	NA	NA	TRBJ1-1	CASLGQMNTEAFF	TGTGCCAGCCTCGGACAGATGAACACTGAAGCTTTCTTT
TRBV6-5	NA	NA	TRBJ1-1	CASSYSVGWTEAFF	TGTGCCAGCAGTTACTCGGTAGGGTGGACTGAAGCTTTCTTT
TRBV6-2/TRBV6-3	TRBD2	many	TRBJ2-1	CASSYSLAGDSYNEQFF	TGTGCCAGCAGTTACTCACTAGCGGGGGACTCCTACAATGAGCAGTTCTTC
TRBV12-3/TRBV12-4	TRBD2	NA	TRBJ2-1	CASSLSGRVGNEQFF	TGTGCCAGCAGCCTTAGCGGGAGGGTGGGGAATGAGCAGTTCTTC
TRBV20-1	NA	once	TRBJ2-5	CSARYLTGETQYF	TGCAGTGCTAGGTATTTGACAGGCGAGACCCAGTACTTC
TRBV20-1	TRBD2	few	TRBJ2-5	CSADLAGGPAETQYF	TGCAGTGCTGACTTAGCGGGGGGCCCGGCAGAGACCCAGTACTTC
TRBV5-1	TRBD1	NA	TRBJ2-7	CASSPPGQGVYEQYF	TGCGCCAGCAGCCCACCGGGACAGGGTGTCTACGAGCAGTACTTC
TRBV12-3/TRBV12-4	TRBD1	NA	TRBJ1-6	CASSQNRQGASPLHF	TGTGCCAGCAGCCAAAACCGACAGGGGGCCTCACCCCTCCACTTT
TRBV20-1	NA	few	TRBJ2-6	CSAPRVLTLSGANVLTF	TGCAGTGCACCAAGGGTCCTTACCCTCTCTGGGGCCAACGTCCTGACTTTC
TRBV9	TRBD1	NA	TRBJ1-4	CASSARLQGVGEKLFF	TGTGCCAGCAGCGCTCGACTCCAGGGGGTCGGTGAAAAACTGTTTTTT
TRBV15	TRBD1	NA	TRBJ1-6	CATSRAVGTGFSPLHF	TGTGCCACCAGCAGAGCTGTCGGGACAGGGTTCTCACCCCTCCACTTT
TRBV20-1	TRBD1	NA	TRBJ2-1	CSARGQGTTRAQNNEQFF	TGCAGTGCCAGAGGACAGGGGACGACGCGTGCTCAGAACAATGAGCAGTTCTTC
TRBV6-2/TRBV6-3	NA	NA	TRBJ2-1	CASSYGGLNNEQFF	TGTGCCAGCAGTTACGGGGGCCTAAACAATGAGCAGTTCTTC
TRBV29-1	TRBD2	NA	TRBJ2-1	CSVENLAGGPYNEQFF	TGCAGCGTTGAAAACCTAGCGGGGGGGCCCTACAATGAGCAGTTCTTC
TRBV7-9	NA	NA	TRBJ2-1	CASSFPPMEGSEQFF	TGTGCCAGCAGCTTCCCGCCCATGGAAGGGAGTGAGCAGTTCTTC
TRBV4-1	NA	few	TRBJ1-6	CASSQVTGRDSPLHF	TGCGCCAGCAGCCAAGTCACCGGACGTGATTCACCCCTCCACTTT
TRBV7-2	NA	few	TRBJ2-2	CASSFHGRNTGELFF	TGTGCCAGCAGCTTTCATGGGAGGAACACCGGGGAGCTGTTTTTT
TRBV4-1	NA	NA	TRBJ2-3	CASSPLLSTDTQYF	TGCGCCAGCAGCCCTCTCTTAAGCACAGATACGCAGTATTTT
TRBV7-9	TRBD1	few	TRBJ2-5	CASSATGQGGETQYF	TGTGCCAGCAGCGCAACGGGACAGGGAGGAGAGACCCAGTACTTC
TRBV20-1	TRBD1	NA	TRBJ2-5	CSAKQTGTGKETQYF	TGCAGTGCCAAACAAACCGGGACAGGGAAAGAGACCCAGTACTTC
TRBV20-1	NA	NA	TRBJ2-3	CSGRGSTDTQYF	TGCAGTGGGAGGGGGAGCACAGATACGCAGTATTTT
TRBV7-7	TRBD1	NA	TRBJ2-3	CASSARSGTDKLGTDTQYF	TGTGCTAGCAGCGCCCGTTCGGGGACAGACAAACTAGGCACAGATACGCAGTATTTT
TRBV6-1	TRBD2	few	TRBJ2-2	CASSPTGTSGSAGELFF	TGTGCCAGCAGTCCAACCGGGACTAGCGGGAGTGCCGGGGAGCTGTTTTTT
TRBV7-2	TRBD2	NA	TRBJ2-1	CASSLLTSGGANEQFF	TGTGCCAGCAGCCTCCTTACTAGCGGGGGGGCAAATGAGCAGTTCTTC
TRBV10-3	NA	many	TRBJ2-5	CAISEGGQETQYF	TGTGCCATCAGTGAGGGCGGTCAAGAGACCCAGTACTTC
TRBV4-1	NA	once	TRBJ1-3	CASSQVGSFSGNTIYF	TGCGCCAGCAGCCAAGTCGGAAGTTTCTCTGGAAACACCATATATTTT
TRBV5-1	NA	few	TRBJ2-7	CASSLQGKYYEQYF	TGCGCCAGCAGCTTGCAGGGGAAATATTACGAGCAGTACTTC